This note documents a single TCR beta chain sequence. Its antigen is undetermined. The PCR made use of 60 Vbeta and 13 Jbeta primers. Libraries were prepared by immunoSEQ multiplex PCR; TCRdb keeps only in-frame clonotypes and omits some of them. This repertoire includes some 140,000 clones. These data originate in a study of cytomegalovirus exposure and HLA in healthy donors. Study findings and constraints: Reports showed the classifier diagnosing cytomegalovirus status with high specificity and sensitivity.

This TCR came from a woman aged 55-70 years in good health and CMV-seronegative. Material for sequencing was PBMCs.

Here the CDR3 DNA reads TGCGCCAGCAGTGAGGGGACCCAGGGGGCTAACTACGAGCAGTACTTC. Translated: CASSEGTQGANYEQYF. The chain carries TRBV10-1 and TRBJ2-7; the match to TRBD1 covers 8 bases. Losses at the gene ends were 2 bases for V and 3 bases for J; bases not matched to a gene: 9. This CDR3 has 16 residues. Germline V lookup: CDR1 WNHNN, CDR2 SYGVQD (reference sequence).